These T cell receptor beta chains were read from a single sample in a study of cytomegalovirus exposure and HLA in healthy donors. Clones were read by immunoSEQ multiplex PCR, and TCRdb kept only the in-frame ones, dropping some. The table records over 45,000 clones, 65% to 90% of them present only once. What was sequenced was PBMCs. These TCRs come from a man aged 25-45 years in good health and CMV-seronegative. Both conserved end residues are part of each CDR3. Each record gives: V gene, D gene, J gene, clone size, CDR3 DNA, CDR3 protein. The D gene is left open where the match is weak. Clone size is not always given. Where it is, it says once, few, many or a class for expanded clones.

>TRBV15|.|TRBJ2-2|.
TGTGCCACCGGGGAGACAAAGAACACCGGGGAGCTGTTTTTT
CATGETKNTGELFF
>TRBV6-1|.|TRBJ1-6|.
TGTGCCAGCAGTATAGTGCGTTCACCCCTCCACTTT
CASSIVRSPLHF
>TRBV13|.|TRBJ2-7|.
TGTGCCAGCAGCCCTCCCGACAGGCGGTACGAGCAGTACTTC
CASSPPDRRYEQYF
>TRBV7-2|TRBD1|TRBJ2-2|.
TGTGCCAGCAGCCCCGGGACAGGGGGTAGGACCGGGGAGCTGTTTTTT
CASSPGTGGRTGELFF
>TRBV6-1|.|TRBJ2-7|.
TGTGCCAGCAGTGATTTTACTTTGGAGGTCTACGAGCAGTACTTC
CASSDFTLEVYEQYF
>TRBV4-3|.|TRBJ1-2|.
TGCGCCAGCAGCCAAGATGCCGGGGGCTATGGCTACACCTTC
CASSQDAGGYGYTF
>TRBV7-9|TRBD1|TRBJ2-7|.
TGTGCCAGCAGCTCCGGACAGGGGGGCCCCTACGAGCAGTACTTC
CASSSGQGGPYEQYF
>TRBV19|TRBD2|TRBJ2-7|.
TGTGCCAGTAGTTACGGGGGAGGGCCGGGCGAGCAGTACTTC
CASSYGGGPGEQYF
>TRBV9|TRBD1|TRBJ2-7|once
TGTGCCAGCAGCTATTACCGGGACAGGTCCTACGAGCAGTACTTC
CASSYYRDRSYEQYF
>TRBV27|TRBD1|TRBJ1-2|.
TGTGCCAGCAGTTTACGGACAGGGATCACCGGCTATGGCTACACCTTC
CASSLRTGITGYGYTF
>TRBV7-9|TRBD1|TRBJ2-1|.
TGTGCCAGCAGCTCGAGGGGGCCCCTCTACAATGAGCAGTTCTTC
CASSSRGPLYNEQFF
>TRBV2|.|TRBJ1-5|.
TGTGCCAGCAGTGGGATTGACAATCATCAGCCCCAGCATTTT
CASSGIDNHQPQHF
>TRBV19|TRBD1|TRBJ1-5|.
TGTGCCAGTACCCCGGGGCAGGGGGATCAGCCCCAGCATTTT
CASTPGQGDQPQHF
>TRBV4-2|.|TRBJ1-4|few
TGTGCCAGCAGCCAAGAGGGGACACCAACTAATGAAAAACTGTTTTTT
CASSQEGTPTNEKLFF
>TRBV10-3|TRBD2|TRBJ2-7|.
TGTGCCATCAGTTTCCCCGGGACTAGCGGGAGGGCAGAGCAGTACTTC
CAISFPGTSGRAEQYF
>TRBV5-4|TRBD1|TRBJ2-7|.
TGTGCCAGCAGCTCACTTGACAGGGGGTTCTACGAGCAGTACTTC
CASSSLDRGFYEQYF
>TRBV5-1|.|TRBJ1-4|few
TGCGCCAGCAACTTAGGGGGAAGTGGCGAAAAACTGTTTTTT
CASNLGGSGEKLFF
>TRBV4-3|TRBD2|TRBJ2-3|.
TGCGCCAGCAGCCAGCGACTAGCCGAAACAGATACGCAGTATTTT
CASSQRLAETDTQYF
>TRBV11-3|.|TRBJ2-7|.
TGTGCCAGCAGCCCCCCGGGAAAAAGCGACGAGCAGTACTTC
CASSPPGKSDEQYF
>TRBV9|TRBD2|TRBJ2-5|.
TGTGCCAGCAGCAAGGGGACTAGCGGGTCAGAGACCCAGTACTTC
CASSKGTSGSETQYF
>TRBV5-4|.|TRBJ2-7|.
TGTGCCAGCAGCCCTAACATCGACAGGTCCTACGAGCAGTACTTC
CASSPNIDRSYEQYF
>TRBV11-2|.|TRBJ1-1|.
TGTGCCAGCAGCTCAGAGACAGTCGTGAACACTGAAGCTTTCTTT
CASSSETVVNTEAFF
>TRBV30|TRBD2|TRBJ2-1|.
TGTGCCTGGAGTGTATCACCACTAGCGGGTCTGGGTGCCTACAATGAGCAGTTCTTC
CAWSVSPLAGLGAYNEQFF
>TRBV4-3|.|TRBJ1-6|.
TGCGCCAGCAGCCAAGGGGGGCAGGGCTCCTATAATTCACCCCTCCACTTT
CASSQGGQGSYNSPLHF
>TRBV7-2|TRBD1|TRBJ2-5|.
TGTGCCAGCAGCTTAGCTACAGGGGGCCAGGGGACCCAGTACTTC
CASSLATGGQGTQYF
>TRBV27|.|TRBJ1-5|once
TGTGCCAGCAGTTTATCCCCAGGGCGTCGCAATCAGCCCCAGCATTTT
CASSLSPGRRNQPQHF
>TRBV7-9|.|TRBJ1-6|.
TGTGCCAGCAGCTTGCCAGATTCACCCCTCCACTTT
CASSLPDSPLHF
>TRBV10-3|TRBD2|TRBJ2-3|.
TGTGCCATCAGTCCCCAAGGCCGGGGGGAGACAGATACGCAGTATTTT
CAISPQGRGETDTQYF
>TRBV5-1|TRBD1|TRBJ2-5|.
TGCGCCAGCAGCTTGGGACACTCTACAGGGGCGCAAGAGACCCAGTACTTC
CASSLGHSTGAQETQYF
>TRBV7-2|.|TRBJ2-7|.
TGTGCCAGCAGCCCTACAGGGAACTCTCGCTACGAGCAGTACTTC
CASSPTGNSRYEQYF
>TRBV7-8|TRBD1|TRBJ1-2|.
TGTGCCAGCAGCTTATCCCCGGACAGGGCACCTGGCTACACCTTC
CASSLSPDRAPGYTF
>TRBV16|TRBD2|TRBJ2-3|.
TGTGCCAGCAGCCCCCCGGGACTAGCGATAAGCACAGATACGCAGTATTTT
CASSPPGLAISTDTQYF
>TRBV28|TRBD2|TRBJ2-7|.
TGTGCCAGCAGACTCCGACCGGGACTAGCGGGGGGGCCGGTCTACGAGCAGTACTTC
CASRLRPGLAGGPVYEQYF
>TRBV5-6|.|TRBJ1-6|.
TGTGCCAGCAGCTTGGGGTGGAGCTCCTATAATTCACCCCTCCACTTT
CASSLGWSSYNSPLHF
>TRBV7-2|TRBD2|TRBJ2-1|.
TGTGCCAGCAGCTTAGGGACTAGATCCTACAATGAGCAGTTCTTC
CASSLGTRSYNEQFF
>TRBV2|.|TRBJ2-1|.
TGTGCCAGCAGTTGGATTAACGACAGAAACAATGAGCAGTTCTTC
CASSWINDRNNEQFF
>TRBV6-5|TRBD2|TRBJ2-1|few
TGTGCCAGCAGTTTATCTAGCGGGAGTCCCTACAATGAGCAGTTCTTC
CASSLSSGSPYNEQFF
>TRBV5-1|.|TRBJ2-3|.
TGCGCCAGCAGCTGGCAGGGATCAGATACGCAGTATTTT
CASSWQGSDTQYF